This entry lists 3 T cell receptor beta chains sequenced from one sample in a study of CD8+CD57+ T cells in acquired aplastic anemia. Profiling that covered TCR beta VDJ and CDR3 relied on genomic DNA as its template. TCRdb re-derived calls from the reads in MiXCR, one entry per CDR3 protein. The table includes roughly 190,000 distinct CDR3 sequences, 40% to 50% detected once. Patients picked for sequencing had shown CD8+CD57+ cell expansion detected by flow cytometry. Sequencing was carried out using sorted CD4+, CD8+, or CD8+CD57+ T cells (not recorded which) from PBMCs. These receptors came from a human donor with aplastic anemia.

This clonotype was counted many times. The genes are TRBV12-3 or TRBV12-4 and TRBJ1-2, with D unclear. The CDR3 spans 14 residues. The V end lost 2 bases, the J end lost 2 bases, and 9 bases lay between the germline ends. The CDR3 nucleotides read TGTGCCAGCAGTTTAAGGGCGGAGAACTATGGCTACACCTTC. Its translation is CASSLRAENYGYTF.

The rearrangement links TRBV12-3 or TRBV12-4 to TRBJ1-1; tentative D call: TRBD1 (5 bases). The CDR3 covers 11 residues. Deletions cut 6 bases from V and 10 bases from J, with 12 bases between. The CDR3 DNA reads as TGTGCCAGCAGGCTAGGGACGGCAGCTTTCTTT. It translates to CASRLGTAAFF.

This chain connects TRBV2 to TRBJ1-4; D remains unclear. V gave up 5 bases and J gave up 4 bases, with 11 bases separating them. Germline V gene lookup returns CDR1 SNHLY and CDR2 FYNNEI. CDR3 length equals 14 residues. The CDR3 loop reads CASSSTMLNEKLFF. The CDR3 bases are TGTGCCAGCAGTTCGACCATGCTTAATGAAAAACTGTTTTTT.